The 31 T cell receptor beta chains below were found in one sample sequenced in a study of CD8 T cells in ankylosing spondylitis. In TCRdb, the 5' RACE reads were re-called with MiXCR into one record per CDR3 protein. The data contain 200,000 to 300,000 distinct CDR3 sequences, 8.6% of them singletons. The material sequenced was blood, either unsorted or a sorted T cell fraction (not recorded which). The receptors originated from a male donor with ankylosing spondylitis or in good health (not recorded which).

Note on this clonotype: A much larger clone lies a single base off, so this may be a read error. V and J are TRBV29-1 and TRBJ2-3; D is possibly TRBD1 (5 bases). The germline CDR1 and CDR2 sequences are SQVTM and ANQGSEA. Trimming removed 7 bases at V and 8 bases at J, with 16 bases between. The CDR3 loop spans 12 amino acids. Written as DNA, the CDR3 is TGCAGCGCACGACAGTTTTCGGTTACGCAGTATTTT. This codes for CSARQFSVTQYF.

This clonotype was observed a handful of times. This chain links TRBV6-9 with TRBJ2-3; D remains ambiguous. Germline-derived CDR1 and CDR2 are MNHGY and SVAAGI. The CDR3 runs to 16 residues. The V end lost 2 bases, the J end lost 2 bases, and 14 bases lay between the germline ends. The CDR3 loop is CASSYQGEHHTDTQYF. The DNA for the CDR3 is TGTGCCAGCAGTTATCAAGGAGAGCATCACACAGATACGCAGTATTTT.

The chain couples TRBV25-1 to TRBJ2-3; D is ambiguous. V lost 3 bases and J 6 bases, leaving 13 bases between the germline ends. Germline V gives CDR1 MGHDK, CDR2 SYGVNS. The CDR3 is 14 residues long. The CDR3 nucleotides read TGTGCCAGCAGTGAGAGGTACCCACGGGATACGCAGTATTTT. Protein product: CASSERYPRDTQYF.

This clonotype occurred many times. V gene TRBV7-2 combines with J gene TRBJ1-5, with unresolved D. V gave up 7 bases and J gave up 0 bases, with 13 bases separating them. Germline CDR1 and CDR2: SGHTA and FQGNSA. The CDR3 covers 15 residues. For the CDR3, the DNA is TGTGCCAGCAACTGGACGCCTAATAGCAATCAGCCCCAGCATTTT. This translates into CASNWTPNSNQPQHF. The whole variable domain, filled in from reference TRBV7-2 and TRBJ1-5, reads GAGVSQSPSNKVTEKGKDVELRCDPISGHTALYWYRQSLGQGLEFLIYFQGNSAPDKSGLPSDRFSAERTGGSVSTLTIQRTQQEDSAVYLCASNWTPNSNQPQHFGDGTRLSIL.

This clonotype was counted ten times or more. The V call is TRBV6-1, the J call TRBJ2-3; D call uncertain. The CDR3 consists of 14 residues. V was trimmed by 0 bases and J by 2 bases, leaving 6 bases between them. Germline lookup yields CDR1 MNHNS and CDR2 SASEGT. The CDR3 region has the DNA TGTGCCAGCAGTGAAGCCCGACCCACAGATACGCAGTATTTT. Translated, it gives CASSEARPTDTQYF.

At least ten counts were recorded for this clonotype. The chain joins TRBV10-3 to TRBJ2-2, with 12 bases matching TRBD2. After removal of 10 bases from V and 4 bases from J, the junction contained 10 bases not matched to a gene. CDR1 ENHRY and CDR2 SYGVKD come from the germline V gene. CDR3 length equals 16 residues. CDR3 nucleotide sequence: TGTGCCACCGGGCGGACTAGCGGGGTCGGCACCGGGGAGCTGTTTTTT. Protein sequence: CATGRTSGVGTGELFF.

This clonotype was counted many times. The chain recombines TRBV20-1 with TRBJ2-3, with 13 bases lining up with TRBD2. The CDR3 spans 17 residues. Per the germline V gene, CDR1 is DFQATT and CDR2 is SNEGSKA (reference sequence). V shed 2 bases and J 0 bases; nucleotides not matched to a gene: 5. The CDR3 region has the DNA TGCAGTGCTAGAACCGAGGGACTAGCGGGAAGCACAGATACGCAGTATTTT. Translation gives CSARTEGLAGSTDTQYF.

Ten or more counts support this clonotype. The V gene is TRBV4-1, the J gene TRBJ2-7; 9 nucleotides agree with TRBD2. Trimming removed 6 bases from V and 3 bases from J; junction bases left unmatched: 12. This CDR3 has 16 residues. The germline CDR1 and CDR2 sequences are MGHRA and YSYEKL. The CDR3 is CASSPLTSGSLYEQYF. The CDR3, as DNA: TGCGCCAGCAGTCCGCTGACTAGCGGCTCCCTCTACGAGCAGTACTTC.

This clonotype has only a few counts. The chain employs TRBV20-1 and TRBJ2-1; TRBD2 aligns across 9 bases. CDR1 is DFQATT, CDR2 SNEGSKA, per germline (reference sequence). This CDR3 spans 14 amino acids. V dropped 6 bases and J dropped 6; count of bases not matched to a gene: 9. The CDR3 region has the DNA TGCAGTGCCACTCTAGCGGGAAATATCAATGAGCAGTTCTTC. It yields the protein CSATLAGNINEQFF.

This clonotype showed up many times. The rearrangement links TRBV3-1 to TRBJ2-2; TRBD2 might be the D (6 bases). CDR1 is LGHDT and CDR2 is YNNKEL in the germline V gene (reference sequence). The V and J ends lost 0 bases and 3 bases respectively, with 14 bases between them. This CDR3 has 17 residues. CDR3 coding DNA: TGTGCCAGCAGCCAAGATCTTCGCGGAGGGGACACCGGGGAGCTGTTTTTT. This translates into CASSQDLRGGDTGELFF. The whole variable domain, remainder taken from reference TRBV3-1 and TRBJ2-2, is DTAVSQTPKYLVTQMGNDKSIKCEQNLGHDTMYWYKQDSKKFLKIMFSYNNKELIINETVPNRFSPKSPDKAHLNLHINSLELGDSAVYFCASSQDLRGGDTGELFFGEGSRLTVL.

This clonotype was seen many times. The CDR3, as DNA: TGCGCCAGCAGCCAAGATCAGACGGGACAGGGGTACCAAGAGACCCAGTACTTC. Translation: CASSQDQTGQGYQETQYF. This chain connects TRBV4-3 to TRBJ2-5, with TRBD1 matching 10 bases. The V and J ends lost 0 bases and 0 bases, in that order; junction bases with no gene match: 7. CDR3 length: 18 amino acids. Germline V gene data show CDR1 as LGHNA and CDR2 as YSLEER.

This clonotype has only a few counts. J is TRBJ2-3 and V is TRBV7-9; no firm D call. The V end lost 5 bases, the J end lost 3 bases, and 12 bases lay between the germline ends. The CDR3 sequence is 14 residues long. The V gene's germline CDR1 is SEHNR and CDR2 FQNEAQ (reference sequence). The CDR3: CASSAPPATDTQYF. The CDR3 DNA sequence: TGTGCCAGCAGCGCCCCTCCCGCAACAGATACGCAGTATTTT.

This clonotype was seen many times. The gene calls are TRBV20-1 and TRBJ1-6, with D hard to call. Trimming cost V 0 bases and J 10 bases, with 7 bases left between them. The CDR3 has 12 residues. CDR1 is DFQATT and CDR2 is SNEGSKA in the germline V gene (reference sequence). The CDR3 bases are TGCAGTGCTAGAGATGGGCACTCACCCCTCCACTTT. Its translation: CSARDGHSPLHF.

This clonotype has at least ten counts. This CDR3 reads CSASEATDTQYF. The CDR3 coding sequence is TGCAGTGCTAGTGAGGCGACAGATACGCAGTATTTT. The genes are TRBV20-1 and TRBJ2-3; no firm D call. Looked up from germline, CDR1 is DFQATT and CDR2 is SNEGSKA (reference sequence). The CDR3 totals 12 residues. Trimming took off 3 bases at V and 3 bases at J, with 7 bases between the two ends.

A few counts support this clonotype. The chain recombines TRBV2 with TRBJ1-2; D is perhaps TRBD1 (5 bases). Looked up from germline, CDR1 is SNHLY and CDR2 is FYNNEI. CDR3 length: 14 amino acids. Trimming pared 10 bases from V and 4 bases from J, leaving 19 bases between. CDR3 sequence: CATQRAGTLYGYTF. The CDR3 bases are TGTGCCACCCAAAGGGCAGGGACCCTCTATGGCTACACCTTC. The entire variable domain, with the rest obtained from reference TRBV2 and TRBJ1-2, is as follows: EPEVTQTPSHQVTQMGQEVILRCVPISNHLYFYWYRQILGQKVEFLVSFYNNEISEKSEIFDDQFSVERPDGSNFTLKIRSTKLEDSAMYFCATQRAGTLYGYTFGSGTRLTVV.

There are many counts of this clonotype. This chain connects TRBV6-1 to TRBJ1-1, with D perhaps TRBD1 (5 bases). Trimming took 6 bases from V and 8 from J, leaving 16 bases between them. CDR1 is MNHNS and CDR2 is SASEGT in the germline V gene. This CDR3 has 13 residues. The CDR3 loop reads CASSPSGWTEAFF. DNA for the CDR3: TGTGCCAGCAGCCCGTCGGGCTGGACAGAAGCTTTCTTT.

The chain joins TRBV6-6 to TRBJ2-2; D is uncertain. This CDR3 contains 13 residues. Germline CDR1 MNHNY, CDR2 SVGAGI (reference sequence). V was trimmed by 6 bases and J by 4 bases, leaving 9 bases between them. The CDR3 here is CASSSQSTGELFF. The CDR3 DNA reads as TGTGCCAGCAGCTCCCAAAGCACCGGGGAGCTGTTTTTT.

This clonotype was counted ten times or more. This rearrangement joins TRBV20-1 to TRBJ1-6; no clear D gene. This CDR3 has 14 residues. V was pared by 2 bases and J by 7 bases, with 12 bases between. Germline-derived CDR1 and CDR2 are DFQATT and SNEGSKA (reference sequence). The CDR3 DNA reads TGCAGTGCTAGACAGATGAGAGAAAATTCACCCCTCCACTTT. Translating gives CSARQMRENSPLHF.

This clonotype has only a few counts. The rearrangement uses TRBV24-1 and TRBJ2-1; 7 bases match TRBD2. V was pared by 1 base and J by 7 bases, with 6 bases of the junction left unmatched. Germline values: CDR1 KGHDR, CDR2 SFDVKD. CDR3 length equals 15 residues. CDR3 bases: TGTGCCACCAGTGATTTTGGGCTAGCGGAGAATGAGCAGTTCTTC. This translates into CATSDFGLAENEQFF.

The sample holds a few counts of this clonotype. The chain uses TRBV7-2 and TRBJ1-3, with D perhaps matching TRBD1 (5 bases). V lost 4 bases and J 5 bases, leaving 12 bases between the germline ends. Looked up from germline, CDR1 is SGHTA and CDR2 is FQGNSA. The CDR3 consists of 14 residues. The CDR3 protein is CASSSRDSRNTIYF. The CDR3 DNA follows: TGTGCCAGCAGCTCCCGGGACTCAAGAAACACCATATATTTT.

This chain connects TRBV5-6 to TRBJ2-1; 10 nucleotides agree with TRBD2. V shed 2 bases and J 2 bases; nucleotides not matched to a gene: 1. Germline CDR1 SGHDT, CDR2 YYEEEE. The CDR3 has 15 residues. CDR3 nucleotides: TGTGCCAGCAGCTTCGGACTAGCGGCCTACAATGAGCAGTTCTTC. Translating it yields CASSFGLAAYNEQFF.

A few counts support this clonotype. The rearrangement uses TRBV30 and TRBJ2-5; perhaps TRBD2 as D (6 bases). V gave up 0 bases and J gave up 7 bases, with 12 bases separating them. The length of the CDR3 is 13 residues. In germline, CDR1 is GTSNPN, CDR2 SVGIG (reference sequence). This CDR3 is CAWSVIAVRTQYF. In DNA, the CDR3 is TGTGCCTGGAGTGTAATAGCGGTTCGGACCCAGTACTTC.

This clonotype was detected ten times or more. The rearrangement joins TRBV19 to TRBJ1-2, with D perhaps TRBD1 (6 bases). CDR3 length equals 12 residues. The germline V gene has CDR1 LNHDA and CDR2 SQIVND (reference sequence). Between the trimmed V and J ends, which lost 10 bases and 8 bases, there was a span of 17 bases. This CDR3 is CATRRGAEGYTF. In DNA form, the CDR3 reads TGTGCCACCCGCAGGGGCGCAGAGGGCTACACCTTC.

This clonotype was seen repeatedly, ten times or more. V and J are TRBV5-1 and TRBJ2-2; a weak D match, TRBD1 (6 bases). This CDR3 spans 15 amino acids. Germline loops: CDR1 SGHRS, CDR2 YFSETQ. V was trimmed by 3 bases and J by 0 bases, leaving 9 bases between them. CDR3: CASSSDSSNTGELFF. The DNA of the CDR3 is TGCGCCAGCAGCTCGGACAGCTCGAACACCGGGGAGCTGTTTTTT.

This clonotype was detected many times. The chain joins TRBV6-1 to TRBJ1-2; TRBD1 matches 7 bases. Germline lookup yields CDR1 MNHNS and CDR2 SASEGT. Trimming removed 6 bases from V and 3 bases from J; junction bases left unmatched: 7. The CDR3 spans 14 residues. The CDR3 sequence is CASSPTGVDYGYTF. The CDR3 DNA reads as TGTGCCAGCAGCCCAACAGGGGTGGACTATGGCTACACCTTC.

This clonotype was seen repeatedly, ten times or more. V gene TRBV27 combines with J gene TRBJ1-2; no clear D gene. Germline CDR1 is MNHEY and CDR2 is SMNVEV (reference sequence). There are 15 residues in the CDR3. V was cut by 5 bases and J by 2 bases, with 15 bases left in between. The CDR3 coding sequence is TGTGCCAGCAGTCCGGATTTCTCAGAGAACTATGGCTACACCTTC. Translated, it gives CASSPDFSENYGYTF.

This clonotype was counted only a few times. The chain recombines TRBV5-1 with TRBJ1-2; a weak D match, TRBD1 (5 bases). Germline values: CDR1 SGHRS, CDR2 YFSETQ. The CDR3 runs to 12 residues. V was clipped by 0 bases and J by 7 bases, with 7 bases between them. The CDR3 coding sequence is TGCGCCAGCAGCTTGGAAGGGGCTGGCTACACCTTC. It encodes CASSLEGAGYTF.

In its sample, this clonotype was seen many times. The chain joins TRBV5-1 to TRBJ1-1; the D gene is possibly TRBD1 (5 bases). CDR1 SGHRS and CDR2 YFSETQ come from the germline V gene. This CDR3 has 15 residues. Deletions cut 0 bases from V and 4 bases from J, with 13 bases between. CDR3 sequence: CASSLEATRGTEAFF. The CDR3 region has the DNA TGCGCCAGCAGCTTGGAAGCCACGAGGGGCACTGAAGCTTTCTTT.

As regards this clonotype: A much bigger clone sits one base away, suggesting this may be a read error. V usage is TRBV6-5 and J usage is TRBJ2-5; no reliable D call. Germline-derived CDR1 and CDR2 are MNHEY and SVGAGI. The length of the CDR3 is 11 residues. In DNA form, the CDR3 reads TGTACCAGCAAACAAGCCCAGACCCAGTACTTC. Translation gives CTSKQAQTQYF.

This chain links TRBV12-3 or TRBV12-4 with TRBJ2-3, with D hard to call. V was clipped by 6 bases and J by 6 bases, with 13 bases between them. The CDR3 totals 13 residues. CDR3 sequence: CASSEQVWDTQYF. CDR3 DNA: TGTGCCAGCAGCGAGCAAGTTTGGGATACGCAGTATTTT.

This clonotype was recorded at least ten times. The chain carries TRBV7-2 and TRBJ1-2; D unclear. V lost 7 bases and J lost 4, with 19 bases in between. CDR1 is SGHTA and CDR2 is FQGNSA in the germline V gene. The CDR3 loop spans 15 amino acids. CDR3: CASTPSSLGFYGYTF. The CDR3 DNA reads as TGTGCCAGCACCCCTTCTAGCCTGGGGTTCTATGGCTACACCTTC.